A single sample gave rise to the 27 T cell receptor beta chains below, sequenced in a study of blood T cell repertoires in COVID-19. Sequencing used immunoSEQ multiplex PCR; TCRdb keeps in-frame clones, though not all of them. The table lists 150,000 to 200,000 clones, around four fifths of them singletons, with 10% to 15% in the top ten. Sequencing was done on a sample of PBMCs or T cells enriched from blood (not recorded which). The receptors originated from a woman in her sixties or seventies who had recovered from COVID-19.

The CDR3 sequence is CASSLTRRDASTDTQYF. The CDR3, as DNA: TGTGCCAGCAGCCTTACCAGGCGGGACGCCAGCACAGATACGCAGTATTTT. The rearrangement uses TRBV11-2 and TRBJ2-3, with D tentatively TRBD2 (6 bases). This CDR3 has 17 residues. Germline loops: CDR1 SGHAT, CDR2 FQNNGV. Trimming pared 5 bases from V and 0 bases from J, leaving 18 bases between.

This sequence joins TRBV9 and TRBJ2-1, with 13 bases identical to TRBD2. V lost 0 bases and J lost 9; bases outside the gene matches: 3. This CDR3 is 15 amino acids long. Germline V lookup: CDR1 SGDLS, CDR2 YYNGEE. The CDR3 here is CASSVGTSGRSEQFF. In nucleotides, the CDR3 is TGTGCCAGCAGCGTAGGGACTAGCGGGAGAAGTGAGCAGTTCTTC.

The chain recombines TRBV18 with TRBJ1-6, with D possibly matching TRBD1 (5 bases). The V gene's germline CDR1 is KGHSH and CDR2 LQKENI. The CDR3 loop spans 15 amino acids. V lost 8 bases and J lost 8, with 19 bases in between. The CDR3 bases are TGTGCCAGCGCCGCCCGGGAGGGAGGGGATTCACCCCTCCACTTT. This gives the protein CASAAREGGDSPLHF.

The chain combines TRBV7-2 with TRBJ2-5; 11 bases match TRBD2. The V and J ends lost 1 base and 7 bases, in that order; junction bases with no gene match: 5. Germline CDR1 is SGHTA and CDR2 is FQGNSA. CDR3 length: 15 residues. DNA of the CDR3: TGTGCCAGCAGCTTAGGACTAGCGGGGACTGGGACCCAGTACTTC. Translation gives CASSLGLAGTGTQYF.

The DNA for the CDR3 is TGTGCCAGCATCAGGGTTGGTACTAATGAAAAACTGTTTTTT. Translated, it gives CASIRVGTNEKLFF. This chain uses TRBV6-5 with TRBJ1-4; TRBD1 is a possible D gene (5 bases). Germline CDR1 and CDR2: MNHEY and SVGAGI. The CDR3 totals 14 residues. The V end lost 7 bases, the J end lost 2 bases, and 11 bases lay between the germline ends.

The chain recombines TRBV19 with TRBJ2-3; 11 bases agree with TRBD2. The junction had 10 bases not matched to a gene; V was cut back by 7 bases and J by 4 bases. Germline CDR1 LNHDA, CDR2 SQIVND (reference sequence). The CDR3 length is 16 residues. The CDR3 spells CASTTSISGGADTQYF. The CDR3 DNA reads TGTGCCAGTACCACCTCGATTAGCGGGGGGGCAGATACGCAGTATTTT.

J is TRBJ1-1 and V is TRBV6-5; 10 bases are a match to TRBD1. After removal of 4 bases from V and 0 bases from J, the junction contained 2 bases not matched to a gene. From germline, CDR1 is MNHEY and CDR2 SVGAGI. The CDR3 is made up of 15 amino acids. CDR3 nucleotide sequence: TGTGCCAGCAGTTGGACAGGGGGGATGAACACTGAAGCTTTCTTT. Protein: CASSWTGGMNTEAFF.

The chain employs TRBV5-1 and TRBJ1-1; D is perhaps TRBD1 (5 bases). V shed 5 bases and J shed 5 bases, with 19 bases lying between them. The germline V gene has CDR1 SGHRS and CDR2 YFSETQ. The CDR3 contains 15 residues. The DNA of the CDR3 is TGCGCCAGCAGGTCCAGCCCGGCGGGGCGGACTGAAGCTTTCTTT. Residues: CASRSSPAGRTEAFF.

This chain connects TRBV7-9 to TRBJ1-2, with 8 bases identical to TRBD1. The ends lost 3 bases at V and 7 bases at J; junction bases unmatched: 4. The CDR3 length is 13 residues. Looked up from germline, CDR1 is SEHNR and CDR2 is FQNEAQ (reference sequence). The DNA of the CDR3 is TGTGCCAGCAGCTTGACAGGGGAAGGTGGCTACACCTTC. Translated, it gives CASSLTGEGGYTF.

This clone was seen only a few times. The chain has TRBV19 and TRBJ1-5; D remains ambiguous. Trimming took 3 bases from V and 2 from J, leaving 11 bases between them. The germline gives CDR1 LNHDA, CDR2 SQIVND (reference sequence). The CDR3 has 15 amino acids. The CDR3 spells CASSMENLRNQPQHF. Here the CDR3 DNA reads TGTGCCAGTAGTATGGAGAATCTTCGCAATCAGCCCCAGCATTTT.

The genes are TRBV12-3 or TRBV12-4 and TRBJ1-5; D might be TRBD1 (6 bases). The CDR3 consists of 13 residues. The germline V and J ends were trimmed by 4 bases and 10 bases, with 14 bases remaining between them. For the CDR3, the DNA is TGTGCCAGCAGTTATACAGGGAACGACCCCCAGCATTTT. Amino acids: CASSYTGNDPQHF.

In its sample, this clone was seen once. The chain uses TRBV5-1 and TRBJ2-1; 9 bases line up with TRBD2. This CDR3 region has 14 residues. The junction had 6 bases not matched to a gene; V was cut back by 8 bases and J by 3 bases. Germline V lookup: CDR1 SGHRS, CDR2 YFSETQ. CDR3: CASRLAENYNEQFF. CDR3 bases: TGCGCCAGTCGACTAGCGGAGAACTACAATGAGCAGTTCTTC.

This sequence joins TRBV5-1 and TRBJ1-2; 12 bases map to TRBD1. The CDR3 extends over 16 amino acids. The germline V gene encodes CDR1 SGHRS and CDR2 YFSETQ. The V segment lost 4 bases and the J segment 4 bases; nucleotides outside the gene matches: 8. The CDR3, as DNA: TGCGCCAGCAGCGACCGGGACAGGGGGCGAAGCTATGGCTACACCTTC. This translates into CASSDRDRGRSYGYTF.

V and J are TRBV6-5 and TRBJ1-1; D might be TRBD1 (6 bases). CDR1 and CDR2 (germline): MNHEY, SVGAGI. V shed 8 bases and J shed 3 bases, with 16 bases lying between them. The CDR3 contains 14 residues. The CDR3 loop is CASRLRSGDTEAFF. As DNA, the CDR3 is TGTGCCAGCCGTTTAAGGTCAGGGGACACTGAAGCTTTCTTT.

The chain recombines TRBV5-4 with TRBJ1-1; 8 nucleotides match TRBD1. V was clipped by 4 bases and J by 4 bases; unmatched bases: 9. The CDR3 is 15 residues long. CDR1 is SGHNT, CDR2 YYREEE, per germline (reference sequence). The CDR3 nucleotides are TGTGCCAGCAGCCCTAATACAGGGGGGAGCACTGAAGCTTTCTTT. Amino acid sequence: CASSPNTGGSTEAFF.

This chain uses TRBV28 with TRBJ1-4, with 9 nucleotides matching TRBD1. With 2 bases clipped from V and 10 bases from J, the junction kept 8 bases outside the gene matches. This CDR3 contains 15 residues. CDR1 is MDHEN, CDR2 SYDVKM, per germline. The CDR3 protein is CASSLGRTGVAKLFF. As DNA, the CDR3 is TGTGCCAGCAGTTTAGGGAGGACAGGGGTCGCAAAACTGTTTTTT.

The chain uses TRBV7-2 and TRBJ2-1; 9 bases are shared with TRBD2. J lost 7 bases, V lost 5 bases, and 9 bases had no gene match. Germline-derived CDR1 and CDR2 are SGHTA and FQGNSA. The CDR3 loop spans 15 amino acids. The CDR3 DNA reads TGTGCCAGCAGCCGTCAAGGGACTAGCAGTAATGAGCAGTTCTTC. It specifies CASSRQGTSSNEQFF. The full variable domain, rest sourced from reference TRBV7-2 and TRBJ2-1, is GAGVSQSPSNKVTEKGKDVELRCDPISGHTALYWYRQSLGQGLEFLIYFQGNSAPDKSGLPSDRFSAERTGGSVSTLTIQRTQQEDSAVYLCASSRQGTSSNEQFFGPGTRLTVL.

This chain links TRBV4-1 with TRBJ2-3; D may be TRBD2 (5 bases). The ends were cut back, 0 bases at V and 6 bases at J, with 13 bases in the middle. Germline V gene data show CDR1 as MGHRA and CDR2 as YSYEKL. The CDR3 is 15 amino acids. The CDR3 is CASSQDLPTRDTQYF. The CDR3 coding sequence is TGCGCCAGCAGCCAAGATCTCCCCACTAGGGATACGCAGTATTTT.

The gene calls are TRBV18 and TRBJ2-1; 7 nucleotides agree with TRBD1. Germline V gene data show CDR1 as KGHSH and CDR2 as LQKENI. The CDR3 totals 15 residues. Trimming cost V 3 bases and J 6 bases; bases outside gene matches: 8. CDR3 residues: CASSPYRDRPNEQFF. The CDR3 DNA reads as TGTGCCAGCTCACCTTACCGGGACAGACCCAATGAGCAGTTCTTC.

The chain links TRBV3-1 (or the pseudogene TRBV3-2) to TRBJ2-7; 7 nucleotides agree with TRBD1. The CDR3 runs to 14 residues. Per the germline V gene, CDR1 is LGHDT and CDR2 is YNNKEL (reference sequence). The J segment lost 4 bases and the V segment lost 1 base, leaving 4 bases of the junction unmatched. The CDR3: CASSQGVRGYEQYF. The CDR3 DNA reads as TGTGCCAGCAGCCAAGGTGTCAGGGGGTACGAGCAGTACTTC.

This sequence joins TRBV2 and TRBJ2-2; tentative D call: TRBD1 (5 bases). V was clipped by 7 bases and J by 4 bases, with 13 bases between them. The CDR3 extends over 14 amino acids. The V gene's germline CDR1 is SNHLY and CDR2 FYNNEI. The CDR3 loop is CASTRQTPTGELFF. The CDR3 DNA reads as TGTGCCAGCACTAGACAGACTCCCACCGGGGAGCTGTTTTTT.

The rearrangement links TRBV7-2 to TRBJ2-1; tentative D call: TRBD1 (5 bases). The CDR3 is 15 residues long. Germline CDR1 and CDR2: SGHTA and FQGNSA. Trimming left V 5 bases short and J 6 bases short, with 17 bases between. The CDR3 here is CASSKGPGPGNEQFF. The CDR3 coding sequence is TGTGCCAGCAGCAAGGGGCCAGGGCCAGGCAATGAGCAGTTCTTC.

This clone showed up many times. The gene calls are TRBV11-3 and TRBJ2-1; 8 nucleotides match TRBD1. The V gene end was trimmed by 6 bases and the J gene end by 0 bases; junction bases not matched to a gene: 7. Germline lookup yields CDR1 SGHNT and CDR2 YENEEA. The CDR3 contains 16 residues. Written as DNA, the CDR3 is TGTGCCAGCAGTCCAGGGGGCCGGGCCTCCTACAATGAGCAGTTCTTC. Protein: CASSPGGRASYNEQFF.

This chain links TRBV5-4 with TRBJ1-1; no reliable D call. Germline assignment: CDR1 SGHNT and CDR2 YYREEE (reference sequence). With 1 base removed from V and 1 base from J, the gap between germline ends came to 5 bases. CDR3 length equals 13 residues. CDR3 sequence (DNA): TGTGCCAGCAGCTTGATCCAGAACACTGAAGCTTTCTTT. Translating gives CASSLIQNTEAFF.

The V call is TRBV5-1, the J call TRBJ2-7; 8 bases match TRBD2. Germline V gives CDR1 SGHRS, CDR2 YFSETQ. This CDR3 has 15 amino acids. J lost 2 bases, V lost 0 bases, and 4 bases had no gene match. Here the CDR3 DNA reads TGCGCCAGCAGCTTGGTTAGCGGGAAAGCCTACGAGCAGTACTTC. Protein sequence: CASSLVSGKAYEQYF.

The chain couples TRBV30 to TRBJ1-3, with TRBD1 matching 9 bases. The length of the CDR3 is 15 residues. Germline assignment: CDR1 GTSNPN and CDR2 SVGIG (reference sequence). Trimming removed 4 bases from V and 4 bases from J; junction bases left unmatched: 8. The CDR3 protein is CAWNTGGVAGNTIYF. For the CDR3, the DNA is TGTGCCTGGAATACAGGGGGCGTAGCAGGAAACACCATATATTTT. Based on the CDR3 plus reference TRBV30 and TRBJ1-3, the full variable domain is SQTIHQWPATLVQPVGSPLSLECTVEGTSNPNLYWYRQAAGRGLQLLFYSVGIGQISSEVPQNLSASRPQDRQFILSSKKLLLSDSGFYLCAWNTGGVAGNTIYFGEGSWLTVV.

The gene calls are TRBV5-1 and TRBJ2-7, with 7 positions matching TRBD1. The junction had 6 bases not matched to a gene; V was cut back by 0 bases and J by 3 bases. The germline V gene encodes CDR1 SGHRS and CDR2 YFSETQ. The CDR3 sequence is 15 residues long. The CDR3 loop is CASSLDPGQNYEQYF. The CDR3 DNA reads TGCGCCAGCAGCTTGGACCCGGGACAGAACTACGAGCAGTACTTC.